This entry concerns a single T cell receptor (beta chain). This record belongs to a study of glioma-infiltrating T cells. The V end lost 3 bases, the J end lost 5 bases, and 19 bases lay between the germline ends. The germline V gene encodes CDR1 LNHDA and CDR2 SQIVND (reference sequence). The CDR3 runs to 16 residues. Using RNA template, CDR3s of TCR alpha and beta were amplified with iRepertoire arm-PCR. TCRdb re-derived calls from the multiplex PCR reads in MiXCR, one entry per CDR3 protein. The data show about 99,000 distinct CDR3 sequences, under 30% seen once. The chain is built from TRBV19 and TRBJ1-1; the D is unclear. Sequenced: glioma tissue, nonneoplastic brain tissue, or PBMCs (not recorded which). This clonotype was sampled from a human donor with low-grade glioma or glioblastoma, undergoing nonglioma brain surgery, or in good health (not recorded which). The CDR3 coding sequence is TGTGCCAGTAGTATTTCCCCTCCGTCGGGCGGGACTGAAGCTTTCTTT. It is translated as CASSISPPSGGTEAFF.